This T cell receptor beta chain is from a study of blood T cell repertoires in COVID-19. Background on the study: From the United States, Italy and Spain came samples of acute and convalescent COVID-19.

Trimming shortened V by 0 bases and J by 6 bases, and 12 bases separated the two germline ends. This CDR3 contains 14 residues. Germline assignment: CDR1 SGDLS and CDR2 YYNGEE. Some clones are missing from TCRdb's copy, which holds only in-frame ones; the method was immunoSEQ multiplex PCR. The sample shows about 240,000 clones, 84% of them seen only once. Sequences were obtained from peripheral blood. The TCR was taken from a man aged 45 to 65 with acute or convalescent COVID-19. This chain links TRBV9 with TRBJ1-1, with D unclear. This CDR3 is CASSVGGEDAEAFF. CDR3 DNA: TGTGCCAGCAGCGTAGGCGGGGAGGACGCTGAAGCTTTCTTT. Using reference TRBV9 and TRBJ1-1 for the parts outside the CDR3, the full variable domain is DSGVTQTPKHLITATGQRVTLRCSPRSGDLSVYWYQQSLDQGLQFLIQYYNGEERAKGNILERFSAQQFPDLHSELNLSSLELGDSALYFCASSVGGEDAEAFFGQGTRLTVV.